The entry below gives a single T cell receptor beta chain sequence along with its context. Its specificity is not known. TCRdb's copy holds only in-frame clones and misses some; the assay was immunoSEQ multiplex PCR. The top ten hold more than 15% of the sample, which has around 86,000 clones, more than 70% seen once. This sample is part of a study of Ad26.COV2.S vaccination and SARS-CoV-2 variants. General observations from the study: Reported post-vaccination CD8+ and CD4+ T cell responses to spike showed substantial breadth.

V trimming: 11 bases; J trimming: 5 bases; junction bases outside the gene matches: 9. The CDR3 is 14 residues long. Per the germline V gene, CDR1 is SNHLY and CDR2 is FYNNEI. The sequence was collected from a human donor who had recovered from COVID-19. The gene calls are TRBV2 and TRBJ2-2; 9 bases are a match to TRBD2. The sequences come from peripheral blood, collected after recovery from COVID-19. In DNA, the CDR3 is TGTGCCGCCCGGACTAGCGAATCGACCGGGGAGCTGTTTTTT. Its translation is CAARTSESTGELFF.